A single sample is the source of the 32 T cell receptor beta chains below, sequenced in a study of T cell repertoires in cytomegalovirus infection. TCRdb processed the reads anew with MiXCR; each CDR3 protein has one entry. This table has roughly 570,000 distinct CDR3 sequences, 35% to 50% appearing once. Their target antigens are unknown. The sequencing here drew on cultured PBMCs, taken from culture after CMV antigen stimulation. These receptors were taken from a human donor in good health (CMV status not recorded). Some clones in this sample may be carry-over from other donors' samples.

This clonotype has more than one count but fewer than ten. The chain joins TRBV10-3 to TRBJ1-2, with a weak D call TRBD1 (5 bases). The CDR3 sequence is 14 residues long. Germline V gene data show CDR1 as ENHRY and CDR2 as SYGVKD. V was pared by 2 bases and J by 2 bases, with 9 bases between. The CDR3 region is CAISEGGRNYGYTF. For the CDR3, the DNA is TGTGCCATCAGTGAGGGGGGAAGAAACTATGGCTACACCTTC.

This chain links TRBV6-6 with TRBJ1-3; no clear D gene. CDR1 is MNHNY and CDR2 is SVGAGI in the germline V gene (reference sequence). Trimming cost V 4 bases and J 3 bases, with 19 bases left between them. The CDR3 covers 17 residues. The chain's CDR3 is CASSSSSRREYGNTIYF. For the CDR3, the DNA is TGTGCCAGCAGTTCATCATCCCGACGGGAATATGGAAACACCATATATTTT.

The rearrangement joins TRBV7-9 to TRBJ2-7; the D is unclear. V was clipped by 5 bases and J by 2 bases, with 19 bases between them. Per germline, CDR1 SEHNR and CDR2 FQNEAQ (reference sequence). The CDR3 runs to 16 residues. DNA of the CDR3: TGTGCCAGCAGCCGAGAAGACTCTAAGGTTCCCTACGAGCAGTACTTC. The encoded protein is CASSREDSKVPYEQYF.

This clonotype was found a few times. The chain has TRBV7-6 and TRBJ2-5; tentative D call: TRBD2 (5 bases). The CDR3 length is 16 residues. Germline V gene lookup returns CDR1 SGHVS and CDR2 FNYEAQ. V was shortened by 4 bases and J by 5 bases, with 20 bases between the two germline ends. The CDR3 loop reads CASSSFGPRGWETQYF. The CDR3 DNA sequence: TGTGCCAGCAGCTCCTTCGGACCCCGGGGATGGGAGACCCAGTACTTC.

V is TRBV7-6 and J is TRBJ2-1; TRBD2 aligns across 9 bases. CDR1 is SGHVS and CDR2 is FNYEAQ in the germline V gene. Germline trimming cut 3 bases from V and 5 bases from J; bases unmatched to any gene: 17. The CDR3 has 19 residues. The CDR3 region is CASSFASRGVAGVDNEQFF. CDR3 nucleotide sequence: TGTGCCAGCAGCTTCGCAAGTCGCGGTGTAGCGGGAGTGGACAATGAGCAGTTCTTC.

This clonotype came up a few times. V is TRBV4-1 and J is TRBJ2-5, with 14 nucleotides matching TRBD2. The CDR3 covers 16 residues. V shed 4 bases and J 4 bases; nucleotides not matched to a gene: 5. CDR1 and CDR2 (germline): MGHRA, YSYEKL. CDR3 DNA sequence: TGCGCCAGCAGCCCCCGGGGGACTAGCGGGAGAGAGACCCAGTACTTC. It translates to CASSPRGTSGRETQYF.

This clonotype was found a few times. The chain uses TRBV5-4 and TRBJ1-2, with TRBD1 matching over 7 bases. Germline V gene data show CDR1 as SGHNT and CDR2 as YYREEE (reference sequence). V shed 5 bases and J 5 bases; nucleotides not matched to a gene: 12. CDR3 length: 15 amino acids. CDR3 region: CASRRGTAVAYGYTF. CDR3 sequence (DNA): TGTGCCAGCAGACGAGGGACAGCGGTGGCGTATGGCTACACCTTC.

CDR3 nucleotide sequence: TGCAGTGCTAGGGAGCGGGAATCCTACTACAATGAGCAGTTCTTC. Protein product: CSARERESYYNEQFF. This chain links TRBV20-1 with TRBJ2-1; the match to TRBD2 covers 7 bases. The germline gives CDR1 DFQATT, CDR2 SNEGSKA (reference sequence). Losses at the gene ends were 3 bases for V and 3 bases for J; bases not matched to a gene: 8. The CDR3 is 15 amino acids.

This rearrangement joins TRBV28 to TRBJ2-3, with D possibly TRBD2 on 8 matching bases. Germline CDR1 is MDHEN and CDR2 is SYDVKM. Trimming took off 4 bases at V and 8 bases at J, with 28 bases between the two ends. The CDR3 is 18 amino acids. CDR3 sequence: CASSSGGDLVAGIPTQYF. CDR3 coding DNA: TGTGCCAGCAGTTCAGGGGGGGACTTAGTAGCGGGGATCCCTACGCAGTATTTT.

The rearrangement uses TRBV3-1 and TRBJ1-4, with D possibly TRBD1 on 6 matching bases. Trimming took off 8 bases at V and 5 bases at J, with 15 bases between the two ends. Looked up from germline, CDR1 is LGHDT and CDR2 is YNNKEL (reference sequence). The CDR3 has 14 residues. CDR3 residues: CASGGSPGNEKLFF. As DNA, the CDR3 is TGTGCCAGCGGGGGCTCTCCGGGGAATGAAAAACTGTTTTTT.

The rearrangement uses TRBV20-1 and TRBJ2-5; 8 nucleotides line up with TRBD2. V shed 1 base, J shed 5 bases, and the junction held 9 bases outside the gene matches. The CDR3 length is 15 residues. Germline CDR1 reads DFQATT; CDR2 reads SNEGSKA (reference sequence). CDR3: CSARGSGGLWETQYF. The CDR3 region has the DNA TGCAGTGCTAGAGGGTCGGGAGGGCTATGGGAGACCCAGTACTTC.

This clonotype was seen a handful of times. The rearrangement links TRBV7-8 to TRBJ1-4; maybe TRBD1 (5 bases). Trimming removed 2 bases at V and 0 bases at J, with 22 bases between. This CDR3 comprises 20 residues. The V gene's germline CDR1 is SGHVS and CDR2 FQNEAQ. CDR3 nucleotides: TGTGCCAGCAGCTTACCCTCCGGGACCCCAGATAGGGCAACTAATGAAAAACTGTTTTTT. It codes for CASSLPSGTPDRATNEKLFF. Drawing the rest from reference TRBV7-8 and TRBJ1-4, the complete variable domain is GAGVSQSPRYKVAKRGQDVALRCDPISGHVSLFWYQQALGQGPEFLTYFQNEAQLDKSGLPSDRFFAERPEGSVSTLKIQRTQQEDSAVYLCASSLPSGTPDRATNEKLFFGSGTQLSVL.

The CDR3 coding sequence is TGCAGTGCTAGAGATGGGATAGAATACTACGAGCAGTACTTC. This translates into CSARDGIEYYEQYF. The genes are TRBV20-1 and TRBJ2-7; D ambiguous. This CDR3 has 14 residues. V lost 0 bases and J lost 3, with 12 bases in between. Germline V CDR1 and CDR2: DFQATT, SNEGSKA (reference sequence).

The chain joins TRBV19 to TRBJ1-6; D gene uncertain. Trimming stripped 2 bases from V and 9 bases from J, with 5 bases between. This CDR3 spans 12 amino acids. Germline V lookup: CDR1 LNHDA, CDR2 SQIVND (reference sequence). CDR3 nucleotides: TGTGCCAGTAGTATACGGGGTTCACCCCTCCACTTT. Translation: CASSIRGSPLHF. The variable domain in full, with the rest retrieved from reference TRBV19 and TRBJ1-6, is DGGITQSPKYLFRKEGQNVTLSCEQNLNHDAMYWYRQDPGQGLRLIYYSQIVNDFQKGDIAEGYSVSREKKESFPLTVTSAQKNPTAFYLCASSIRGSPLHFGNGTRLTVT.

The genes are TRBV12-5 and TRBJ2-1, with 10 bases that match TRBD1. Germline lookup yields CDR1 LGHNT and CDR2 FRNRAP. The CDR3 sequence is 15 residues long. V shed 6 bases and J 6 bases; nucleotides not matched to a gene: 8. The CDR3 protein is CASGTLDRGPNEQFF. The CDR3 region has the DNA TGTGCTAGTGGAACACTCGACAGGGGGCCCAATGAGCAGTTCTTC.

This clonotype was seen a few times. The chain uses TRBV7-2 and TRBJ1-4; D perhaps matches TRBD1 (6 bases). Deletions cut 1 base from V and 8 bases from J, with 14 bases between. CDR3 length equals 15 residues. The germline gives CDR1 SGHTA, CDR2 FQGNSA. CDR3 bases: TGTGCCAGCAGCTTAGTCGGAACAGGGTACGAAAAACTGTTTTTT. Translation gives CASSLVGTGYEKLFF.

This chain joins TRBV7-6 and TRBJ2-4; tentative D call: TRBD1 (5 bases). The V end lost 7 bases, the J end lost 0 bases, and 19 bases lay between the germline ends. Germline V gives CDR1 SGHVS, CDR2 FNYEAQ. CDR3 length equals 17 residues. For the CDR3, the DNA is TGTGCCAGCAACCAAGGTTGGGGCCCGCAAGCCAAAAACATTCAGTACTTC. It translates to CASNQGWGPQAKNIQYF.

The chain joins TRBV12-3 or TRBV12-4 to TRBJ1-6; unclear D gene. The CDR3 runs to 13 residues. V lost 9 bases, J lost 0 bases, and 6 bases lay in between. The CDR3 DNA is TGTGCCAGTTCAAGCTCCTATAATTCACCCCTCCACTTT. This translates into CASSSSYNSPLHF.

The table lists this clonotype with many counts. The rearrangement links TRBV7-2 to TRBJ1-5; D is perhaps TRBD1 (5 bases). In germline, CDR1 is SGHTA, CDR2 FQGNSA. The V end was cut by 3 bases, the J end by 9 bases, with 12 bases between. The CDR3 runs 13 residues. The CDR3 sequence: CASSLDTGTPQHF. The DNA for the CDR3 is TGTGCCAGCAGCTTGGACACTGGCACGCCCCAGCATTTT.

This chain connects TRBV19 to TRBJ1-1, with D tentatively TRBD1 (5 bases). The CDR3 sequence is 14 residues long. V lost 8 bases to trimming and J lost 0 bases, with 13 bases between them. Germline-derived CDR1 and CDR2 are LNHDA and SQIVND (reference sequence). CDR3 residues: CASLGERMNTEAFF. CDR3 sequence (DNA): TGTGCCAGTTTAGGGGAACGGATGAACACTGAAGCTTTCTTT.

The CDR3 here is CASSLASRGSTGELFF. The CDR3 nucleotides are TGTGCCAGCAGCCTCGCCTCGAGGGGAAGTACCGGGGAGCTGTTTTTT. The chain joins TRBV3-1 to TRBJ2-2; the D gene could be TRBD1 or TRBD2 (5 bases each). The CDR3 runs 16 residues. Germline V CDR1 and CDR2: LGHDT, YNNKEL (reference sequence). The ends were cut back, 4 bases at V and 5 bases at J, with 17 bases in the middle.

This sequence joins TRBV6-5 and TRBJ2-6; D is ambiguous. CDR1 and CDR2 from the germline V gene are MNHEY and SVGAGI. Between the trimmed V and J ends, which lost 6 bases and 2 bases, there was a span of 14 bases. CDR3 size: 16 residues. This chain's CDR3 is CASSPPDLTGANVLTF. The CDR3 region has the DNA TGTGCCAGCAGCCCCCCGGATCTTACTGGGGCCAACGTCCTGACTTTC.

This clonotype was picked up many times. The rearrangement uses TRBV7-2 and TRBJ2-7; TRBD2 matches at 8 bases. CDR3 length: 15 amino acids. Germline V lookup: CDR1 SGHTA, CDR2 FQGNSA. Trimming removed 5 bases from V and 2 bases from J; junction bases left unmatched: 8. CDR3 loop: CASSPWREVPYEQYF. DNA of the CDR3: TGTGCCAGCAGCCCCTGGCGGGAGGTCCCCTACGAGCAGTACTTC.

The sample holds many counts of this clonotype. The chain links TRBV7-8 to TRBJ1-2, with 10 bases matching TRBD1. V lost 3 bases and J lost 5; bases outside the gene matches: 6. Looked up from germline, CDR1 is SGHVS and CDR2 is FQNEAQ. This CDR3 spans 15 amino acids. The DNA for the CDR3 is TGTGCCAGCAGCTTGGGACAGGGGCTAGGATATGGCTACACCTTC. Translating gives CASSLGQGLGYGYTF.

Ten or more counts support this clonotype. This chain links TRBV7-2 with TRBJ2-7; D is perhaps TRBD2 (6 bases). V lost 3 bases to trimming and J lost 1 base, with 10 bases between them. CDR3 length equals 14 residues. The germline CDR1 and CDR2 sequences are SGHTA and FQGNSA. The CDR3 is CASSFVGGSYEQYF. In DNA form, the CDR3 reads TGTGCCAGCAGCTTTGTGGGAGGTTCCTACGAGCAGTACTTC.

This clonotype was seen a few times. This chain connects TRBV7-3 to TRBJ2-1; tentative D call: TRBD2 (6 bases). The CDR3 has 17 amino acids. V lost 4 bases, J lost 3 bases, and 19 bases lay in between. From germline, CDR1 is SGHTA and CDR2 FQGTGA. The CDR3 here is CASSSRPQERVYNEQFF. CDR3 in DNA: TGTGCCAGCAGCTCCAGACCCCAAGAGCGGGTCTACAATGAGCAGTTCTTC.

The chain couples TRBV5-1 to TRBJ1-4, with unresolved D. V lost 0 bases to trimming and J lost 7 bases, with 13 bases between them. The CDR3 totals 15 residues. Germline assignment: CDR1 SGHRS and CDR2 YFSETQ. CDR3 in DNA: TGCGCCAGCAGCTTGGAAGAACCGGTGGGTGAAAAACTGTTTTTT. Translating gives CASSLEEPVGEKLFF. Full variable domain (rest looked up from reference TRBV5-1 and TRBJ1-4): KAGVTQTPRYLIKTRGQQVTLSCSPISGHRSVSWYQQTPGQGLQFLFEYFSETQRNKGNFPGRFSGRQFSNSRSEMNVSTLELGDSALYLCASSLEEPVGEKLFFGSGTQLSVL.

This sequence joins TRBV20-1 and TRBJ2-3, with a tentative D call TRBD2 (6 bases). The CDR3 loop spans 17 amino acids. Looked up from germline, CDR1 is DFQATT and CDR2 is SNEGSKA (reference sequence). Trimming left V 6 bases short and J 2 bases short, with 24 bases between. CDR3 DNA: TGCAGTGCGGAATTAGCCTGGGGGGTTTCACACACAGATACGCAGTATTTT. Protein sequence: CSAELAWGVSHTDTQYF.

A few counts support this clonotype. The chain recombines TRBV6-2 or TRBV6-3 with TRBJ2-3, with no clear D. Trimming took 3 bases from V and 1 from J, leaving 11 bases between them. Germline V lookup: CDR1 MNHEY, CDR2 SVGEGT. This CDR3 spans 15 amino acids. This chain's CDR3 is CASSYLRLRTDTQYF. The CDR3 region has the DNA TGTGCCAGCAGTTATCTACGACTTCGCACAGATACGCAGTATTTT.

The V and J genes are TRBV6-5 and TRBJ2-5; 9 bases map to TRBD2. From germline, CDR1 is MNHEY and CDR2 SVGAGI. The CDR3 consists of 14 residues. J was trimmed by 7 bases and V by 5 bases; bases with no gene match: 8. The CDR3, as DNA: TGTGCCAGCAGTCCAAATCGAGCGGGGGGGACCCAGTACTTC. The encoded protein is CASSPNRAGGTQYF.

This clonotype occurred many times. V and J are TRBV7-2 and TRBJ2-7; D is unclear. There are 12 residues in the CDR3. Germline CDR1 reads SGHTA; CDR2 reads FQGNSA. V was cut by 7 bases and J by 5 bases, with 12 bases left in between. The DNA of the CDR3 is TGTGCCAGCACCTACATGGAAGACGAGCAGTACTTC. Residues: CASTYMEDEQYF.

V gene TRBV5-1 combines with J gene TRBJ2-1, with 9 bases fitting TRBD2. The J segment lost 4 bases and the V segment lost 2 bases, leaving 7 bases of the junction unmatched. The CDR3 covers 16 residues. CDR1 SGHRS and CDR2 YFSETQ come from the germline V gene. CDR3 DNA: TGCGCCAGCAGCTTCGAGCGGGGGGTTTTATACAATGAGCAGTTCTTC. This sequence encodes CASSFERGVLYNEQFF.